Shown below are 20 T cell receptor beta chains from a single sample sequenced in a study of cytomegalovirus exposure and HLA in healthy donors. PCR was performed using 60 Vbeta and 13 Jbeta primers. Sequenced by immunoSEQ multiplex PCR; TCRdb stores in-frame clones only, minus some. This repertoire shows about 160,000 clones, around 77% found once; its top ten account for roughly 1.4%. The source material was PBMCs. Source of these receptors: a woman in her twenties or thirties in good health and CMV-seronegative.

A word on this clone: The sample has other DNA sequences that encode this CDR3 too. V is TRBV5-1 and J is TRBJ1-5; D gene uncertain. Germline assignment: CDR1 SGHRS and CDR2 YFSETQ. The V and J ends lost 0 bases and 5 bases respectively, with 6 bases between them. The CDR3 is 13 amino acids. The chain's CDR3 is CASSLGGDQPQHF. CDR3 nucleotides: TGCGCCAGCAGCTTGGGCGGGGATCAGCCCCAGCATTTT.

The CDR3 reads CASSDSYGYTF. CDR3 bases: TGTGCCAGCAGTGACTCCTATGGCTACACCTTC. The J gene is TRBJ1-2, the V gene TRBV2, with D unresolved. This CDR3 contains 11 residues. Trimming cost V 3 bases and J 4 bases, with 3 bases left between them. Germline lookup yields CDR1 SNHLY and CDR2 FYNNEI.

The V and J genes are TRBV7-9 and TRBJ2-3; 10 bases line up with TRBD2. This CDR3 spans 15 amino acids. V was clipped by 4 bases and J by 2 bases; unmatched bases: 3. Germline CDR1 reads SEHNR; CDR2 reads FQNEAQ (reference sequence). In nucleotides, the CDR3 is TGTGCCAGCAGCTCTAGCGGGGGCTTCACAGATACGCAGTATTTT. Its translation is CASSSSGGFTDTQYF.

This sequence joins TRBV6-5 and TRBJ1-4; D remains unclear. CDR3 length: 11 amino acids. V was cut by 2 bases and J by 14 bases, with 9 bases left in between. Germline loops: CDR1 MNHEY, CDR2 SVGAGI. This chain's CDR3 is CASSYNGLLFF. In DNA, the CDR3 is TGTGCCAGCAGTTACAATGGGCTCCTGTTTTTT.

This clone was picked up one time. This sequence joins TRBV9 and TRBJ1-1, with D perhaps TRBD1 (6 bases). The CDR3 spans 13 residues. With 4 bases removed from V and 4 bases from J, the gap between germline ends came to 11 bases. Germline loops: CDR1 SGDLS, CDR2 YYNGEE. This chain's CDR3 is CASSLGGGTEAFF. For the CDR3, the DNA is TGTGCCAGCAGCTTAGGGGGGGGCACTGAAGCTTTCTTT.

The V call is TRBV2, the J call TRBJ1-1; D may be TRBD1 (6 bases). From germline, CDR1 is SNHLY and CDR2 FYNNEI. Trimming removed 8 bases at V and 2 bases at J, with 12 bases between. This CDR3 has 13 residues. The CDR3 region is CASREGDNTEAFF. CDR3 sequence (DNA): TGTGCCAGCCGGGAGGGGGATAACACTGAAGCTTTCTTT.

The genes are TRBV9 and TRBJ1-2, with 7 bases fitting TRBD1. The CDR3 covers 17 residues. Trimming cost V 0 bases and J 2 bases; bases outside gene matches: 10. Germline CDR1 reads SGDLS; CDR2 reads YYNGEE. CDR3: CASSVGVSGTVNYGYTF. The CDR3 nucleotides read TGTGCCAGCAGCGTAGGTGTTAGTGGGACAGTGAACTATGGCTACACCTTC.

This clone was counted a few times. The rearrangement joins TRBV29-1 to TRBJ2-3, with 16 bases aligning to TRBD2. This CDR3 contains 14 residues. Germline V gene lookup returns CDR1 SQVTM and CDR2 ANQGSEA. The V gene end was trimmed by 3 bases and the J gene end by 13 bases; junction bases not matched to a gene: 7. CDR3 region: CSVEKGLAGGQEYF. In DNA form, the CDR3 reads TGCAGCGTTGAGAAGGGACTAGCGGGGGGGCAGGAGTATTTT.

DNA of the CDR3: TGTGCCAGCTCACCAGGCAGCACAGATACGCAGTATTTT. Residues: CASSPGSTDTQYF. The chain couples TRBV18 to TRBJ2-3; D ambiguous. Germline assignment: CDR1 KGHSH and CDR2 LQKENI. The V gene lost 2 bases and the J gene lost 0 bases, with 3 bases spanning the gap. The CDR3 consists of 13 residues.

Of note for this clone: A read error may account for a junction end that differs from germline. In DNA, the CDR3 is TGTGCCAGCAGTTTAGGGGGACTAGCGGGGGGTCTTACTTCCTTT. Residues: CASSLGGLAGGLTSF. The chain joins TRBV28 to TRBJ2-3; 15 nucleotides match TRBD2. This CDR3 is built from 15 residues. The V gene's germline CDR1 is MDHEN and CDR2 SYDVKM.

This chain links TRBV5-1 with TRBJ2-5, with 8 bases fitting TRBD1. The end of the DNA fits TRBJ2-7 better, so the J call may be wrong. Germline-derived CDR1 and CDR2 are SGHRS and YFSETQ. The CDR3 loop spans 15 amino acids. CDR3 DNA sequence: TGCGCCAGCAGCTCCCGACAGGGGCCTACCTACGAGCAGTACTTC. Its protein is CASSSRQGPTYEQYF.

In nucleotides, the CDR3 is TGTGCCAGCAGCCGCGGGACGAGCCGGGGGGAGACCCAGTACTTC. This codes for CASSRGTSRGETQYF. This rearrangement joins TRBV7-2 to TRBJ2-5; maybe TRBD2 (6 bases). With 5 bases removed from V and 5 bases from J, the gap between germline ends came to 18 bases. Germline lookup yields CDR1 SGHTA and CDR2 FQGNSA. The CDR3 has 15 residues.

The rearrangement uses TRBV11-2 and TRBJ2-1; D uncertain. This CDR3 has 11 amino acids. Germline CDR1 and CDR2: SGHAT and FQNNGV. V was clipped by 5 bases and J by 8 bases, with 7 bases between them. Written as DNA, the CDR3 is TGTGCCAGCAGCCTCGAGTATGAGCAGTTCTTC. It encodes CASSLEYEQFF.

This chain uses TRBV2 with TRBJ1-5; a weak D match, TRBD1 (6 bases). Trimming left V 7 bases short and J 1 base short, with 17 bases between. There are 16 residues in the CDR3. The germline gives CDR1 SNHLY, CDR2 FYNNEI. The CDR3 DNA reads TGTGCCAGCACTGACAGGTCACCAAAAAGCAATCAGCCCCAGCATTTT. Its protein product is CASTDRSPKSNQPQHF.

The V gene is TRBV11-1, the J gene TRBJ1-6, with 8 bases lining up with TRBD1. Germline V CDR1 and CDR2: SGHAT, FQDESV (reference sequence). The CDR3 consists of 14 residues. Trimming cost V 5 bases and J 10 bases; bases outside gene matches: 7. This CDR3 reads CASSDDRGSSPLHF. CDR3 DNA: TGTGCCAGCAGCGATGACAGGGGAAGCTCACCCCTCCACTTT.

Written as DNA, the CDR3 is TGTGCCAGCAGCACTAGGGACGAGCAGTACTTC. Translation gives CASSTRDEQYF. The chain couples TRBV7-8 to TRBJ2-7; maybe TRBD2 (5 bases). V was cut by 5 bases and J by 5 bases, with 7 bases left in between. Germline V gene data show CDR1 as SGHVS and CDR2 as FQNEAQ. There are 11 residues in the CDR3. The entire variable domain, with the rest obtained from reference TRBV7-8 and TRBJ2-7, is as follows: GAGVSQSPRYKVAKRGQDVALRCDPISGHVSLFWYQQALGQGPEFLTYFQNEAQLDKSGLPSDRFFAERPEGSVSTLKIQRTQQEDSAVYLCASSTRDEQYFGPGTRLTVT.

V gene TRBV20-1 combines with J gene TRBJ2-1, with 7 positions matching TRBD2. The germline V gene has CDR1 DFQATT and CDR2 SNEGSKA (reference sequence). The CDR3 contains 11 residues. Trimming cost V 6 bases and J 9 bases; bases outside gene matches: 5. The CDR3 protein is CSAGLVSEQFF. DNA of the CDR3: TGCAGTGCCGGACTAGTAAGTGAGCAGTTCTTC.

The J gene is TRBJ1-4, the V gene TRBV5-1, with 8 bases matching TRBD1. CDR3 length equals 15 residues. Trimming removed 6 bases from V and 7 bases from J; junction bases left unmatched: 11. Per the germline V gene, CDR1 is SGHRS and CDR2 is YFSETQ. For the CDR3, the DNA is TGCGCCAGCACCGATGGGCAGGGGGCCTCTGAAAAACTGTTTTTT. It yields the protein CASTDGQGASEKLFF.

This chain links TRBV20-1 with TRBJ2-2; D is uncertain. The CDR3 is 11 amino acids. CDR1 is DFQATT and CDR2 is SNEGSKA in the germline V gene (reference sequence). The germline V and J ends were trimmed by 5 bases and 5 bases, with 6 bases remaining between them. CDR3 loop: CSARVTGELFF. CDR3 nucleotides: TGCAGTGCTCGGGTGACCGGGGAGCTGTTTTTT.

This clone turned up a few times. V usage is TRBV2 and J usage is TRBJ2-4; TRBD1 aligns across 8 bases. The CDR3 loop spans 15 amino acids. Germline V lookup: CDR1 SNHLY, CDR2 FYNNEI. V was pared by 4 bases and J by 6 bases, with 8 bases of the junction left unmatched. The chain's CDR3 is CASSAGTGPLNIQYF. In DNA, the CDR3 is TGTGCCAGCAGTGCTGGGACAGGTCCCCTAAACATTCAGTACTTC.